The 18 T cell receptor beta chains presented below share a single source sample, sequenced in a study of molecular identifiers for immune sequencing clone quantification. Each CDR3 protein gets one entry after TCRdb re-called the PCR reads with MiXCR. The sample yields 70,000 to 90,000 distinct CDR3 sequences, about 21% seen once. Material: naive CD8+ T cells from blood, with Jurkat cell RNA spiked in. Noted subset: FACS-sorted CD8+CD4-CCR7+CD45RA+ naive T cells. All receptors come from a human donor in good health. Some libraries in this study had Jurkat cell RNA spiked in.

A note on this clonotype: A much more abundant neighbour one base away suggests this may be a read error. CDR3 coding DNA: TGTGCCAGCAGCTTAGGGGGAGGTACGCAGTATTTT. It is translated as CASSLGGGTQYF. The chain has TRBV11-2 and TRBJ2-3; TRBD2 is a possible D gene (6 bases). The CDR3 length is 12 residues. Germline V gives CDR1 SGHAT, CDR2 FQNNGV. Trimming stripped 1 base from V and 8 bases from J, with 7 bases between.

This clonotype was observed at least ten times. The CDR3 is CATSDPLAGGTDEQFF. The CDR3 bases are TGTGCCACCAGTGATCCGCTAGCGGGAGGAACCGATGAGCAGTTCTTC. The chain joins TRBV24-1 to TRBJ2-1, with 11 bases aligning to TRBD2. The J segment lost 8 bases and the V segment lost 3 bases, leaving 8 bases of the junction unmatched. This CDR3 has 16 amino acids. The germline gives CDR1 KGHDR, CDR2 SFDVKD.

This clonotype has ten or more counts. The J gene is TRBJ2-5, the V gene TRBV19; D may be TRBD1 or TRBD2 (5 bases each). CDR1 is LNHDA, CDR2 SQIVND, per germline (reference sequence). The CDR3 is made up of 15 amino acids. Trimming stripped 3 bases from V and 1 base from J, with 12 bases between. CDR3 residues: CASSIGGGSQETQYF. The CDR3, as DNA: TGTGCCAGTAGTATTGGGGGTGGAAGCCAAGAGACCCAGTACTTC.

As concerns this clonotype: One end of the junction fails to match germline, which may point to a read error. The CDR3 DNA reads as TGTGCCAGCAGCCTCTCTGAGTTC. It encodes CASSLSEF. The J gene is TRBJ2-1, the V gene TRBV6-6; D is uncertain. The germline CDR1 and CDR2 sequences are MNHNY and SVGAGI (reference sequence). There are 8 residues in the CDR3.

This clonotype was found many times. The rearrangement uses TRBV4-1 and TRBJ1-6; D uncertain. The ends were cut back, 6 bases at V and 8 bases at J, with 8 bases in the middle. The CDR3 has 12 amino acids. The V gene's germline CDR1 is MGHRA and CDR2 YSYEKL. CDR3 sequence: CASSPMDSPLHF. As DNA, the CDR3 is TGCGCCAGCAGTCCGATGGATTCACCCCTCCACTTT.

This clonotype was detected many times. The chain employs TRBV7-9 and TRBJ2-3, with TRBD2 identical over 12 bases. V was clipped by 5 bases and J by 4 bases; unmatched bases: 7. Germline CDR1 and CDR2: SEHNR and FQNEAQ (reference sequence). This CDR3 is built from 16 residues. This CDR3 is CASSPTSGGPSDTQYF. The CDR3 DNA follows: TGTGCCAGCAGCCCCACTAGCGGGGGGCCCTCAGATACGCAGTATTTT.

At least ten counts were recorded for this clonotype. The rearrangement links TRBV12-3 or TRBV12-4 to TRBJ2-3; TRBD2 agrees at 9 bases. The CDR3 has 13 amino acids. The J segment lost 5 bases and the V segment lost 11 bases, leaving 8 bases of the junction unmatched. This chain's CDR3 is CAVSRGGGDTQYF. CDR3 bases: TGTGCCGTCTCGCGGGGGGGGGGAGATACGCAGTATTTT.

This clonotype showed up many times. The rearrangement joins TRBV4-3 to TRBJ2-1; a weak D match, TRBD1 (5 bases). Germline lookup yields CDR1 LGHNA and CDR2 YSLEER. The CDR3 length is 15 residues. Trimming stripped 0 bases from V and 4 bases from J, with 10 bases between. The CDR3 loop reads CASSQDGQGYNEQFF. CDR3 in DNA: TGCGCCAGCAGCCAAGATGGGCAGGGTTACAATGAGCAGTTCTTC.

This clonotype occurred many times. The chain recombines TRBV20-1 with TRBJ2-3, with D maybe TRBD2 (5 bases). Germline CDR1 and CDR2: DFQATT and SNEGSKA (reference sequence). The CDR3 is 16 residues long. The germline V and J ends were trimmed by 5 bases and 0 bases, with 18 bases remaining between them. The CDR3 is CSAEPGSGPSTDTQYF. The CDR3 nucleotides are TGCAGTGCTGAACCCGGCAGCGGCCCAAGCACAGATACGCAGTATTTT.

This rearrangement joins TRBV2 to TRBJ1-5; TRBD1 agrees at 9 bases. Germline-derived CDR1 and CDR2 are SNHLY and FYNNEI. The CDR3 runs 15 residues. V shed 5 bases, J shed 4 bases, and the junction held 6 bases outside the gene matches. This CDR3 reads CASSSRDRVNQPQHF. CDR3 DNA: TGTGCCAGCAGTAGCCGGGACAGGGTAAATCAGCCCCAGCATTTT.

This rearrangement joins TRBV28 to TRBJ2-7; 9 nucleotides agree with TRBD1. The germline gives CDR1 MDHEN, CDR2 SYDVKM. V was pared by 6 bases and J by 2 bases, with 8 bases of the junction left unmatched. This CDR3 contains 15 residues. This CDR3 reads CASSPPGQGPYEQYF. CDR3 coding DNA: TGTGCCAGCAGCCCCCCGGGACAGGGCCCCTACGAGCAGTACTTC.

This clonotype was seen a handful of times. J is TRBJ2-7 and V is TRBV9, with 9 positions matching TRBD2. From germline, CDR1 is SGDLS and CDR2 YYNGEE. This CDR3 region has 16 residues. V was pared by 0 bases and J by 2 bases, with 6 bases of the junction left unmatched. The CDR3 sequence is CASSVGATSGAYEQYF. In DNA form, the CDR3 reads TGTGCCAGCAGCGTAGGAGCGACTAGCGGTGCCTACGAGCAGTACTTC.

This clonotype was picked up one time. A read error may be the cause here, since a much bigger clone is one base away. This chain connects TRBV4-1 to TRBJ1-5; 10 bases align to TRBD1. CDR3 length: 15 amino acids. CDR1 and CDR2 (germline): MGHRA, YSYEKL. The CDR3 sequence is CANSQEGQGTQPQHF. DNA of the CDR3: TGCGCCAACAGCCAAGAGGGACAGGGGACACAGCCCCAGCATTTT.

This clonotype was observed many times. V usage is TRBV13 and J usage is TRBJ1-1; no definite D call. Germline CDR1 and CDR2: PRHDT and FYEKMQ (reference sequence). CDR3 length: 14 amino acids. V lost 1 base and J 14 bases, leaving 20 bases between the germline ends. CDR3: CASSLAAGPPAWFF. For the CDR3, the DNA is TGTGCCAGCAGCTTAGCCGCGGGCCCTCCAGCGTGGTTCTTT.

The rearrangement uses TRBV11-2 and TRBJ2-1; D gene ambiguous. Deletions cut 0 bases from V and 8 bases from J, with 5 bases between. CDR1 and CDR2 from the germline V gene are SGHAT and FQNNGV. The CDR3 spans 12 residues. For the CDR3, the DNA is TGTGCCAGCAGCTTAGATGGACATGAGCAGTTCTTC. Translation: CASSLDGHEQFF.

In this sample, this clonotype turned up a few times. The CDR3 reads CASSYSLFEDTEAFF. The CDR3 DNA is TGTGCCAGCAGTTACTCCCTATTTGAGGACACTGAAGCTTTCTTT. The chain combines TRBV6-2 or TRBV6-3 with TRBJ1-1; no reliable D call. This CDR3 has 15 residues. Germline-derived CDR1 and CDR2 are MNHEY and SVGEGT. The V gene lost 0 bases and the J gene lost 3 bases, with 11 bases spanning the gap.

V gene TRBV7-9 combines with J gene TRBJ2-7; 7 nucleotides agree with TRBD1. This CDR3 comprises 14 residues. Germline V CDR1 and CDR2: SEHNR, FQNEAQ (reference sequence). The J segment lost 4 bases and the V segment lost 5 bases, leaving 8 bases of the junction unmatched. The DNA of the CDR3 is TGTGCCAGCAGCCCCTGGGACAGCCAATACGAGCAGTACTTC. It is translated as CASSPWDSQYEQYF.

As to this clonotype: Being one base from a much bigger clone, this may be a read error. This chain uses TRBV27 with TRBJ2-1; TRBD1 matches at 9 bases. Germline CDR1 reads MNHEY; CDR2 reads SMNVEV (reference sequence). The CDR3 consists of 19 residues. The J segment lost 1 base and the V segment lost 5 bases, leaving 15 bases of the junction unmatched. The CDR3 DNA reads TGTGCCAGCAGTCATTGGACAGGGGATACGCGGGGGTCCTACAATGAGCAGTTCTTC. It specifies CASSHWTGDTRGSYNEQFF.